The count of the clone carrying this T cell receptor beta chain is one. The antigen is undetermined. This record comes from a study of shared clonotypes between healthy human individuals. General study results and limits: Relative to clonotypes present in all four donors, those not shared had lower generation probabilities. Collection of samples was limited to blood; tissue repertoires likely differ. Clonotype sharing among donors, it was expected, would be affected by sequencing depth.

Sequencing was at deep level. The table came from immunoSEQ multiplex PCR; TCRdb's copy has only in-frame clones and leaves some out. The table lists about 1.5 million clones, around 98% of them singletons, with about 0.42% in the top ten. From germline, CDR1 is MDHEN and CDR2 SYDVKM. This CDR3 comprises 11 residues. V was shortened by 2 bases and J by 11 bases, with 8 bases between the two germline ends. The V and J genes are TRBV28 and TRBJ2-3; unclear D gene. The material sequenced was naive CD4+ T cells sorted from blood. Subset noted: CD45RA+ positively selected. The clonotype was recovered from a man under 40 in good health. CDR3 sequence reads: CASSLGVGQYF. CDR3 nucleotide sequence: TGTGCCAGCAGTTTAGGAGTGGGGCAGTATTTT.